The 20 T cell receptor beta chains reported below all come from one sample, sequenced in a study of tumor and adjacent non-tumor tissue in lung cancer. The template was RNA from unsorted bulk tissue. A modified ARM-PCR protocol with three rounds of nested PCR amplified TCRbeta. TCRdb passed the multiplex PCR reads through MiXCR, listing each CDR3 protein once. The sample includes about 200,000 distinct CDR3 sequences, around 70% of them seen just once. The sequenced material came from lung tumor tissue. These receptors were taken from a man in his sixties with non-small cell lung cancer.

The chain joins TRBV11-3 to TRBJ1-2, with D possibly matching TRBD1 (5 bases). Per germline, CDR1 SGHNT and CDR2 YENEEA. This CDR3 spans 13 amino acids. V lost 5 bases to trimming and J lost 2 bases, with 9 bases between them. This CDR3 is CASSPDKNYGYTF. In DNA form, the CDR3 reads TGTGCCAGCAGCCCGGACAAAAACTATGGCTACACCTTC. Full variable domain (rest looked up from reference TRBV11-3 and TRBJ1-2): EAGVVQSPRYKIIEKKQPVAFWCNPISGHNTLYWYLQNLGQGPELLIRYENEEAVDDSQLPKDRFSAERLKGVDSTLKIQPAELGDSAVYLCASSPDKNYGYTFGSGTRLTVV.

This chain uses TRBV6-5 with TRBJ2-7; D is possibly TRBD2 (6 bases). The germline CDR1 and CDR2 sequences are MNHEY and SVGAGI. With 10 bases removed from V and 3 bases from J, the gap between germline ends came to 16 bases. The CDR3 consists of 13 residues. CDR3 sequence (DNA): TGTGCCACCGGGGGTCCAGGGAGCTACGAGCAGTACTTC. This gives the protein CATGGPGSYEQYF.

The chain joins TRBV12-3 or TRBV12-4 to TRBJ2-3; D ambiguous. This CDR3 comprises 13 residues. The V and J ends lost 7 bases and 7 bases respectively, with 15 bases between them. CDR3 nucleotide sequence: TGTGCCAGCACTCCCTCTTGGGCATATACGCAGTATTTT. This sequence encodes CASTPSWAYTQYF.

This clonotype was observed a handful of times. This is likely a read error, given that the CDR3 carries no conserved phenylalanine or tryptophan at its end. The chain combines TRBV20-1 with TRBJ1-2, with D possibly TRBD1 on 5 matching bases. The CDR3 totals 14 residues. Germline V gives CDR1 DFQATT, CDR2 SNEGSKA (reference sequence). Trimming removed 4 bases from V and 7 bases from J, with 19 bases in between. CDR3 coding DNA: TGCAGTGCTAATCCCGGGGGAGCGTTGCGTGGCTACACCTTA. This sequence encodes CSANPGGALRGYTL.

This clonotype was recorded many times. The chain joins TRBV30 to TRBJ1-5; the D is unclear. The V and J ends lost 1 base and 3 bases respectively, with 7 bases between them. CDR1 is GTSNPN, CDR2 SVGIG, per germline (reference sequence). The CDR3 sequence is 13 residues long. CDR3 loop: CAWSGWNNQPQHF. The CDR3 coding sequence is TGTGCCTGGAGTGGTTGGAACAATCAGCCCCAGCATTTT.

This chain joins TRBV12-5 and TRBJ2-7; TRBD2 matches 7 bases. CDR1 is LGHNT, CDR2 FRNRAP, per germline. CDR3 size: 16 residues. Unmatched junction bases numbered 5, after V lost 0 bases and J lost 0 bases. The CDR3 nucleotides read TGTGCTAGTGGTTTGGTAGAAGCGGGGTACTCCTACGAGCAGTACTTC. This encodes CASGLVEAGYSYEQYF.

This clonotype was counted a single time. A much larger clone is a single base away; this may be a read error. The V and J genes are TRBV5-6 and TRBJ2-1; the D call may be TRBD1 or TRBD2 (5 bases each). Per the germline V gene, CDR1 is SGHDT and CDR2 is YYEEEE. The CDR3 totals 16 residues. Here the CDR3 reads CASSLDGGEIYNEQLF. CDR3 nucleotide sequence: TGTGCCAGCAGCTTGGATGGGGGAGAAATATACAATGAGCAGCTCTTC.

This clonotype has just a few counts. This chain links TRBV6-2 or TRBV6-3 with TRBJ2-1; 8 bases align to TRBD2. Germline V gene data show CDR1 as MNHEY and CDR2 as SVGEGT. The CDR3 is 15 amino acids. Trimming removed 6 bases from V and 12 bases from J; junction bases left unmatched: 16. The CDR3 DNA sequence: TGTGCCAGCAGCCCATTCTCGGGACTAGTATCAGGGCAGTTCTTC. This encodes CASSPFSGLVSGQFF.

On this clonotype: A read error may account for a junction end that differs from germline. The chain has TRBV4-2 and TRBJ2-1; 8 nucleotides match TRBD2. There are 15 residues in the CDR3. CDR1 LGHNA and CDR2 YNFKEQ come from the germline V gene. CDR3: CACSQEAGGSNEEFF. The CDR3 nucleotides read TGTGCCTGCAGCCAAGAGGCGGGGGGAAGCAATGAGGAGTTCTTC.

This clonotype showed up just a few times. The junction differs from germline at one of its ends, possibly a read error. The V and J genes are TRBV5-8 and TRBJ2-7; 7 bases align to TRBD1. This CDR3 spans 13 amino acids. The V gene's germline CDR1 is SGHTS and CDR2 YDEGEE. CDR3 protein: CTSKVRGSYEQYF. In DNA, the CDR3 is TGTACCAGCAAAGTCAGGGGGTCCTACGAGCAGTACTTC.

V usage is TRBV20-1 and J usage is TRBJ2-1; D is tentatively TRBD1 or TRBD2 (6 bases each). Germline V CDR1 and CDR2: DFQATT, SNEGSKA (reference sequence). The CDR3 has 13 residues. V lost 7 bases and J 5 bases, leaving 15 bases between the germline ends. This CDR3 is CSVTGASDNEQFF. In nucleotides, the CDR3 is TGCAGTGTTACGGGGGCTAGCGACAATGAGCAGTTCTTC.

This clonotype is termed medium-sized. Here the CDR3 DNA reads TGTGCCAGCAGCTTAAGCGAGAACACTGAAGCTTTCTTT. Its protein is CASSLSENTEAFF. This chain joins TRBV11-1 and TRBJ1-1; D ambiguous. The germline V gene has CDR1 SGHAT and CDR2 FQDESV (reference sequence). The CDR3 length is 13 residues. V was clipped by 2 bases and J by 1 base, with 5 bases between them. The variable domain in full, with the rest retrieved from reference TRBV11-1 and TRBJ1-1, is EAEVAQSPRYKITEKSQAVAFWCDPISGHATLYWYRQILGQGPELLVQFQDESVVDDSQLPKDRFSAERLKGVDSTLKIQPAELGDSAMYLCASSLSENTEAFFGQGTRLTVV.

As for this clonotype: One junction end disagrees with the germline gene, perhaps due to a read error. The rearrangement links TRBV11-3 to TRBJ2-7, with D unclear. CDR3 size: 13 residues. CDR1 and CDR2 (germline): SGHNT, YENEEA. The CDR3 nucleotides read TGTGCCAGCAGCTTAGACAGCTCCTACGATCACTCCTTC. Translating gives CASSLDSSYDHSF.

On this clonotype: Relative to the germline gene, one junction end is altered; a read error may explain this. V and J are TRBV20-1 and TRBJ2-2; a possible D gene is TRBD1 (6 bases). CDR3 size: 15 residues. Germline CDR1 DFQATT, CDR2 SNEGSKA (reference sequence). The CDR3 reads CSASPDRANTGELLF. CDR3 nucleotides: TGCAGTGCTAGTCCGGACAGAGCGAACACCGGGGAGCTGTTATTT.

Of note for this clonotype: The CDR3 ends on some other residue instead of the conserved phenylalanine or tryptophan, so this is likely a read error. For the CDR3, the DNA is TGCAGTGCTAGAGCTAGCGGGAGGGCCATCACGGGCGAGCAGTACTTA. Translating gives CSARASGRAITGEQYL. This chain links TRBV20-1 with TRBJ2-7, with TRBD2 matching over 12 bases. Germline V gene lookup returns CDR1 DFQATT and CDR2 SNEGSKA (reference sequence). The CDR3 totals 16 residues. Trimming removed 1 base from V and 6 bases from J; junction bases left unmatched: 10.

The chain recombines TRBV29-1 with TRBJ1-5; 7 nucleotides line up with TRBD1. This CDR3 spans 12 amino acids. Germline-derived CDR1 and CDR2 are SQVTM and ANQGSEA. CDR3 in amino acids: CNATGEVQPQHF. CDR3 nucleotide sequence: TGCAACGCCACAGGGGAGGTTCAGCCCCAGCATTTT.

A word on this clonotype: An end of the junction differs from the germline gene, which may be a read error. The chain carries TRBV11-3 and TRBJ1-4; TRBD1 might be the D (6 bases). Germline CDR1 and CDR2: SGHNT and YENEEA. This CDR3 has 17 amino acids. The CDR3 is CASSISMWGGGQEKLFF. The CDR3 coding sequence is TGCGCCAGCAGCATCTCTATGTGGGGAGGCGGACAGGAAAAACTGTTTTTT.

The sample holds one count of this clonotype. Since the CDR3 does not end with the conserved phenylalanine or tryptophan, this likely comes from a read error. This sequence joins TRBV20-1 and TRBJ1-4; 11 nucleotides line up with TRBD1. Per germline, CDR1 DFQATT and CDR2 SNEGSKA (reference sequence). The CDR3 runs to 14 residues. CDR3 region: CNARGQGAIEKLFY. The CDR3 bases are TGCAATGCTAGAGGACAGGGGGCTATAGAGAAACTGTTTTAT.

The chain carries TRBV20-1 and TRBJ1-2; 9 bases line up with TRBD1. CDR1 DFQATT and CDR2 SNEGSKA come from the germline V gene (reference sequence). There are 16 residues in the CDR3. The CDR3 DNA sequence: TGCAGAGCAGTGGGAGCCGGGACAGGGAAGGGCTATGGCTACACCTTC. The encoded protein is CRAVGAGTGKGYGYTF.

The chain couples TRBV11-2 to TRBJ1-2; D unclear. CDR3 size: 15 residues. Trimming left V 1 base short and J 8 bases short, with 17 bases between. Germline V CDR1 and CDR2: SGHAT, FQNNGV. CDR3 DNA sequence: TGTGCCAGCAGCTTAGTACCCTCATCGGGGAGAGGCTACACCTTC. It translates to CASSLVPSSGRGYTF.